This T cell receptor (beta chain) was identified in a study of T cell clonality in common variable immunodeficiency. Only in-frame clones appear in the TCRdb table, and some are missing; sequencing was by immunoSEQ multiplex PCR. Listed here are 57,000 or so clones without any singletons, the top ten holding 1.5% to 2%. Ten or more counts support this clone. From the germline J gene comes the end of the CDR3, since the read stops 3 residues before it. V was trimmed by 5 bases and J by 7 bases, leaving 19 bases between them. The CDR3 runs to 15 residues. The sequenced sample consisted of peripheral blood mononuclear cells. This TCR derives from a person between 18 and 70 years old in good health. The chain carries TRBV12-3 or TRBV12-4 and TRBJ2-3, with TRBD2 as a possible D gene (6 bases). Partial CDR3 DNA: TGTGCCAGCAGTCCGTCCCGGGACTTTCTGAATACG. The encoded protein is CASSPSRDFLNT. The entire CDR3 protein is CASSPSRDFLNTQYF.